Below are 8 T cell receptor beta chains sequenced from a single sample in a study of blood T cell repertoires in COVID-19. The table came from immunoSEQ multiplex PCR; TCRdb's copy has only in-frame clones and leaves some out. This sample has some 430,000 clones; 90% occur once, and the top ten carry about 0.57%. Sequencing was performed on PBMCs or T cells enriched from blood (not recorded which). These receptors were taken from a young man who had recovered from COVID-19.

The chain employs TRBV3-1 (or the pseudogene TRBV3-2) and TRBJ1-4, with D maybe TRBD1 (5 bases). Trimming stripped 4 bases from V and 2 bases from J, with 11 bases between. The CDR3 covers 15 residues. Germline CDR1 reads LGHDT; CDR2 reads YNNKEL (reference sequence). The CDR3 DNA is TGTGCCAGCAGCCTCAATACAGGTACTAATGAAAAACTGTTTTTT. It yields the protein CASSLNTGTNEKLFF.

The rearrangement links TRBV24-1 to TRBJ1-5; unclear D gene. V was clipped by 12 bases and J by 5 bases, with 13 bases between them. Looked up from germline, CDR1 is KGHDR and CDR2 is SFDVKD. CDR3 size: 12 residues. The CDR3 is CASGVGDQPQHF. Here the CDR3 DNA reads TGTGCCTCCGGGGTGGGAGATCAGCCCCAGCATTTT.

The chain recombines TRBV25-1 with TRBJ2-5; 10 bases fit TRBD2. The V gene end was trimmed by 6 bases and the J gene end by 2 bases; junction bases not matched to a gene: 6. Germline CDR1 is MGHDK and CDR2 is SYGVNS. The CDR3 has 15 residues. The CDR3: CASSPGTSVQETQYF. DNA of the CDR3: TGTGCCAGCAGCCCCGGGACTAGCGTACAAGAGACCCAGTACTTC.

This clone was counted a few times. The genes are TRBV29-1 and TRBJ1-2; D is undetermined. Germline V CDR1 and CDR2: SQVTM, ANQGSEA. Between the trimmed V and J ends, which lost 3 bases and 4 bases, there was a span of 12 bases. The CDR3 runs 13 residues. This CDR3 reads CSVETGLGYGYTF. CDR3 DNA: TGCAGCGTTGAGACTGGCCTAGGCTATGGCTACACCTTC.

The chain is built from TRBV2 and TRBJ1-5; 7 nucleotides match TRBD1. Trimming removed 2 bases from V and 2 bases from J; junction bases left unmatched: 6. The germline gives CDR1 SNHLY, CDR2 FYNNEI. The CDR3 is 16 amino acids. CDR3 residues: CASSEKGRGGNQPQHF. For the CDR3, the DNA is TGTGCCAGCAGTGAAAAGGGCAGGGGGGGCAATCAGCCCCAGCATTTT.

The CDR3 spells CASSGGAKNDNEQFF. The CDR3, as DNA: TGCGCCAGCAGCGGCGGCGCGAAGAACGACAATGAGCAGTTCTTC. The V call is TRBV5-1, the J call TRBJ2-1; D uncertain. This CDR3 comprises 15 residues. Trimming pared 4 bases from V and 5 bases from J, leaving 16 bases between. The germline V gene has CDR1 SGHRS and CDR2 YFSETQ.

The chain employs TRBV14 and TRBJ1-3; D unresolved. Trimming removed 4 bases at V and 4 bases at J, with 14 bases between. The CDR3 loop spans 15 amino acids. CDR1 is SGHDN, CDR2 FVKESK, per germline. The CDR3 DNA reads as TGTGCCAGCAGCCGCGGGAGGGTATCCGGAAACACCATATATTTT. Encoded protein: CASSRGRVSGNTIYF. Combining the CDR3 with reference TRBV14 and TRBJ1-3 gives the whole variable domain EAGVTQFPSHSVIEKGQTVTLRCDPISGHDNLYWYRRVMGKEIKFLLHFVKESKQDESGMPNNRFLAERTGGTYSTLKVQPAELEDSGVYFCASSRGRVSGNTIYFGEGSWLTVV.

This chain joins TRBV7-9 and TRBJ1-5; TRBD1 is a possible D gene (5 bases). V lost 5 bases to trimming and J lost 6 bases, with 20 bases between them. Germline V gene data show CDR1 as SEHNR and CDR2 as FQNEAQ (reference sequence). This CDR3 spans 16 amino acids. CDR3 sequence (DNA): TGTGCCAGCAGCCTGATGAGGACCCAGGGAACTCAGCCCCAGCATTTT. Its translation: CASSLMRTQGTQPQHF.